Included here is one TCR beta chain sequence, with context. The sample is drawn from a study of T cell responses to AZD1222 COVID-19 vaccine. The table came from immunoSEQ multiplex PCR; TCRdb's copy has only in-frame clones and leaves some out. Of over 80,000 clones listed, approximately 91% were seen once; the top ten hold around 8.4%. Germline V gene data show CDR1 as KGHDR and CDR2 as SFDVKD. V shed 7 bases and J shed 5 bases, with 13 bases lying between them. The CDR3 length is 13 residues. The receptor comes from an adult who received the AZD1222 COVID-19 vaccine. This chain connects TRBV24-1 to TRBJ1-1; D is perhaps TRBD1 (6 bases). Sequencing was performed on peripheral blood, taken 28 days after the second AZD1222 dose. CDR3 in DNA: TGTGCCACCAGACAGGACAGCTGGACTGAAGCTTTCTTT. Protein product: CATRQDSWTEAFF.